A single TCR beta chain is shown here with its context. It lacks a known antigen. Per-base quality was not reported, and no clone a single base away is much larger than it. The germline V gene yields MNHEY for CDR1 and SVGEGT for CDR2. The CDR3 contains 13 residues, cysteine and phenylalanine counted. The retained sequence is limited to the CDR3, 39 bases, with the frame set at the first base. Trimming at the junction amounts to 2 bases on V and 2 bases on J, and the germline ends lie 6 bases apart. The sample belongs to a study of blood T cells in healthy people across ages (dated by TCRdb to 2014 to 2015). A note on the overall study: In model experiments, template switching captured roughly one uniquely barcoded TCR beta cDNA molecule for every two T cells. Using deep sequencing normalized with unique cDNA molecular identifiers, the study measured how TCR beta repertoire diversity changes with age. Donors were grouped into four age groups: young (average approximately 15 years), middle-aged (39), aged (62) and long-lived (less than 85). To avoid experimental bias, donors of different ages were spread randomly across the sequencing lanes. Using the same blood draw, the study looked at two additional independent replicas of 1 million unique cDNA reads for two donors, one aged 18 to 30 and the other aged 80 or older. General findings and caveats noted by the study authors: Estimates of total diversity based on one million sequenced T cells were considered lower bounds and underestimates. Because donor CMV infection status was unknown, age-related changes in expanded clonotypes were potentially confounded. Conclusive comparison of naive and antigen-experienced compartments was prevented by the profiling of bulk unsorted PBMCs. There was a strong correlation between observed TCR beta diversity and the percentage of naive T cells measured by flow cytometry. Compared with the aged group, the long-lived group had more naive CD4+ T cells, fewer expanded clones and increased TCR diversity, a pattern suggesting age selection. As age increased, observed TCR beta diversity per million T cells dropped in a roughly linear way, and a significant reduction was already evident by age 40.

The receptor library was made with 5' RACE. Sequencing used an Illumina HiSeq 2500. A second PCR of roughly 7 to 11 cycles was performed with a sample-barcoded 5' primer and a J-beta primer mix. A template-switch 5' adaptor carrying 12 random nucleotides introduced a unique molecular identifier onto each TCR beta cDNA molecule. At least 2.5 million CDR3-containing paired-end reads were obtained from each sample. All of the RNA was converted into first-strand cDNA using the Mint cDNA synthesis kit, with a TRBC-specific oligonucleotide serving as the primer. After uracil-DNA glycosylase treatment, a first 18-cycle PCR used universal primers M1SS and BC2_uni_R on all cDNA. The original methods were these. Each sample was normalized by randomly selecting 1 million high-quality reads, each carrying a distinct molecular identifier. Reads sharing molecular identifiers were discarded rather than binned into consensus sequences. MiTCR, run with a Q25 quality threshold and the strictest error-elimination algorithm, handled CDR3 identification, clonotype clustering and error correction. Lower-bound total TCR beta diversity was estimated with a nonparametric unseen species model using Euler transformation. TCRdb reprocessed the public reads (quality trimming at Q25 with fastp, clone calling with MiXCR) and kept in-frame beta chains. Each record represents a unique CDR3 protein, reported with the most common genes and DNA among its rows. The V and J calls come from TCRdb's annotation, not from the publication. In this sample the table shows approximately 670,000 distinct CDR3 sequences, approximately 40% of which occur a single time. Jointly, the top ten make up around 30% of the sample.

The approximately 39 donors, aged roughly 6 to 100 years, were systemically healthy Caucasian individuals from Russia. Each donor gave 8 to 10 milliliters of peripheral blood, drawn into EDTA-treated Vacutainer tubes. PBMCs were isolated by Ficoll-Paque density-gradient centrifugation, with at least 7 million obtained per sample. Total RNA was extracted from PBMCs with Trizol reagent, with at least 6 micrograms obtained per sample. Naive CD45RAhigh/CD27high T cell percentages were measured by flow cytometry on a PBMC aliquot from every donor. The origin of this receptor is a man of 80 years or more in good health. The sequence is built from TRBV6-2 or TRBV6-3 and TRBJ1-1; a tentative D call is TRBD1 (5 bases match). Sequenced sample: blood. The DNA is TGTGCCAGCAGTTACGGACACAACACTGAAGCTTTCTTT. The translation is CASSYGHNTEAFF.